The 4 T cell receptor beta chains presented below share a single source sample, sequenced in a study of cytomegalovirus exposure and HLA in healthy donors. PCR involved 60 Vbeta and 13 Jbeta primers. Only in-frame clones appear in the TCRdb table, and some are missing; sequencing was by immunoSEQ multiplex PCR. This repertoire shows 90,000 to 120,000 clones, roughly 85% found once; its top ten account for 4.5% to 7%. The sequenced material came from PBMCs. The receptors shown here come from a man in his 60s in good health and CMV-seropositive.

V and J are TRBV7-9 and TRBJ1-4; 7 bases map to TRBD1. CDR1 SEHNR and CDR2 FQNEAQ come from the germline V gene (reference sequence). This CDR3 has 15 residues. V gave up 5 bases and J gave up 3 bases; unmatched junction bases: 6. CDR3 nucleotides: TGTGCCAGCAGCCTCGACAGGGAGGCTAATGAAAAACTGTTTTTT. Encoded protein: CASSLDREANEKLFF.

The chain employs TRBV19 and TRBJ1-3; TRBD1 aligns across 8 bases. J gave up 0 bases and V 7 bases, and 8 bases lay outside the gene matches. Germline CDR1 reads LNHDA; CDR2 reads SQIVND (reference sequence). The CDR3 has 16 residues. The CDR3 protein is CASNSPGQGSGNTIYF. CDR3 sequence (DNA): TGTGCCAGTAACTCCCCCGGACAGGGCTCTGGAAACACCATATATTTT.

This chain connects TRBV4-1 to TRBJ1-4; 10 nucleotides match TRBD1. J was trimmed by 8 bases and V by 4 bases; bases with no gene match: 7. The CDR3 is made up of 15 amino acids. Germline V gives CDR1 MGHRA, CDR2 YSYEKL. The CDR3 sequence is CASSLSGTGEEKLFF. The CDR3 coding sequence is TGCGCCAGCAGCCTCTCCGGGACAGGGGAAGAAAAACTGTTTTTT.

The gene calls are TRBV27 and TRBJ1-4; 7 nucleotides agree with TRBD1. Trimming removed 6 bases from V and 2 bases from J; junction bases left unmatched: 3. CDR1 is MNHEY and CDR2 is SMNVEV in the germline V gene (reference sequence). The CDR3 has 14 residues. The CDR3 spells CASSDRDTNEKLFF. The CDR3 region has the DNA TGTGCCAGCAGCGACAGGGACACTAATGAAAAACTGTTTTTT.